Listed below are T cell receptor beta chains from one sample, sequenced in a study of blood T cell repertoires in COVID-19. The data were produced by immunoSEQ multiplex PCR, yet TCRdb's version contains in-frame clones alone and is incomplete. The repertoire holds under 200,000 clones, with approximately 79% as singletons. Sequencing was carried out using PBMCs or T cells enriched from blood (not recorded which). The receptors come from a woman aged 60 to 75 with acute COVID-19. CDR3s include the opening cysteine and the closing phenylalanine or tryptophan. A D gene is named only where the DNA matches it firmly. Size is omitted from some rows. Given values are once, few, many or a class for expanded clones.

v_gene: TRBV6-5; abundance: once; d_gene: NA; j_gene: TRBJ1-3; CDR3aa: CASSYSTLTELNTIYF; CDR3nt: TGTGCCAGCAGTTACTCGACTCTGACAGAGTTGAACACCATATATTTT
v_gene: TRBV30; abundance: NA; d_gene: NA; j_gene: TRBJ1-1; CDR3aa: CAWKRVGRSTEAFF; CDR3nt: TGTGCCTGGAAACGGGTTGGGAGGAGCACTGAAGCTTTCTTT
v_gene: TRBV19; abundance: NA; d_gene: TRBD2; j_gene: TRBJ2-5; CDR3aa: CASRTGTSGETQYF; CDR3nt: TGTGCCAGTAGAACCGGGACTAGCGGAGAGACCCAGTACTTC
v_gene: TRBV19; abundance: NA; d_gene: NA; j_gene: TRBJ1-1; CDR3aa: CASSQIGLTNTEAFF; CDR3nt: TGTGCCAGTAGTCAAATCGGACTGACGAACACTGAAGCTTTCTTT
v_gene: TRBV20-1; abundance: NA; d_gene: NA; j_gene: TRBJ1-1; CDR3aa: CSAFRRTEAFF; CDR3nt: TGCAGTGCCTTCAGGAGGACTGAAGCTTTCTTT
v_gene: TRBV7-9; abundance: NA; d_gene: NA; j_gene: TRBJ2-1; CDR3aa: CASTKARETVNEQFF; CDR3nt: TGTGCCAGCACCAAGGCCCGGGAGACTGTTAATGAGCAGTTCTTC
v_gene: TRBV9; abundance: NA; d_gene: NA; j_gene: TRBJ2-3; CDR3aa: CASSVKDTQYF; CDR3nt: TGTGCCAGCAGCGTTAAAGATACGCAGTATTTT
v_gene: TRBV4-3; abundance: NA; d_gene: TRBD1; j_gene: TRBJ1-1; CDR3aa: CASSQDRGYAEAFF; CDR3nt: TGCGCCAGCAGCCAGGACAGGGGGTATGCTGAAGCTTTCTTT
v_gene: TRBV6-2/TRBV6-3; abundance: NA; d_gene: NA; j_gene: TRBJ1-5; CDR3aa: CASSISAMVQPQHF; CDR3nt: TGTGCCAGCAGCATATCCGCGATGGTGCAGCCCCAGCATTTT
v_gene: TRBV21-1; abundance: NA; d_gene: NA; j_gene: TRBJ1-6; CDR3aa: CASSKEPASSYNSPLHF; CDR3nt: TGTGCCAGCAGCAAAGAACCAGCTAGCTCCTATAATTCACCCCTCCACTTT
v_gene: TRBV29-1; abundance: NA; d_gene: NA; j_gene: TRBJ1-6; CDR3aa: CSCPASDRELYNSPLHF; CDR3nt: TGCAGCTGTCCCGCCTCGGACAGAGAACTCTATAATTCACCCCTCCACTTT
v_gene: TRBV19; abundance: NA; d_gene: NA; j_gene: TRBJ1-1; CDR3aa: CASSSRAWGRKAEAFF; CDR3nt: TGTGCCAGTAGTTCACGGGCCTGGGGCAGGAAGGCTGAAGCTTTCTTT
v_gene: TRBV29-1; abundance: NA; d_gene: NA; j_gene: TRBJ1-2; CDR3aa: CSVELRYGYTF; CDR3nt: TGCAGCGTTGAACTGCGCTATGGCTACACCTTC
v_gene: TRBV2; abundance: NA; d_gene: NA; j_gene: TRBJ1-1; CDR3aa: CASSESSGSTEAFF; CDR3nt: TGTGCCAGCAGTGAATCGTCCGGGAGCACTGAAGCTTTCTTT
v_gene: TRBV3-1/TRBV3-2; abundance: few; d_gene: NA; j_gene: TRBJ1-4; CDR3aa: CASSQAMRGRKLFF; CDR3nt: TGTGCCAGCAGCCAAGCGATGAGAGGGAGGAAACTGTTTTTT
v_gene: TRBV11-3; abundance: few; d_gene: TRBD1; j_gene: TRBJ2-7; CDR3aa: CASSRDRSSYEQYF; CDR3nt: TGTGCCAGCAGCCGGGACAGGAGCTCCTACGAGCAGTACTTC
v_gene: TRBV18; abundance: NA; d_gene: TRBD1; j_gene: TRBJ1-1; CDR3aa: CASSPGDSSYTEAFF; CDR3nt: TGTGCCAGCTCACCCGGGGACAGCTCCTACACTGAAGCTTTCTTT
v_gene: TRBV7-9; abundance: NA; d_gene: NA; j_gene: TRBJ1-1; CDR3aa: CASSSVGANTEAFF; CDR3nt: TGTGCCAGCAGCTCCGTGGGAGCGAACACTGAAGCTTTCTTT
v_gene: TRBV7-2; abundance: NA; d_gene: NA; j_gene: TRBJ1-5; CDR3aa: CASKMEGIGNQPQHF; CDR3nt: TGTGCCAGCAAAATGGAGGGGATCGGCAATCAGCCCCAGCATTTT
v_gene: TRBV28; abundance: many; d_gene: TRBD1; j_gene: TRBJ2-2; CDR3aa: CATTGDGTGELFF; CDR3nt: TGTGCCACCACAGGGGATGGCACCGGGGAGCTGTTTTTT
v_gene: TRBV18; abundance: NA; d_gene: TRBD1; j_gene: TRBJ1-4; CDR3aa: CASSQYRGGNEKLFF; CDR3nt: TGTGCCAGCTCTCAATACAGGGGCGGCAATGAAAAACTGTTTTTT
v_gene: TRBV27; abundance: NA; d_gene: TRBD1; j_gene: TRBJ2-7; CDR3aa: CASSLGTGSYEQYF; CDR3nt: TGTGCCAGCAGCCTTGGGACAGGATCCTACGAGCAGTACTTC
v_gene: TRBV5-1; abundance: NA; d_gene: NA; j_gene: TRBJ2-3; CDR3aa: CASSLVQGTDTQYF; CDR3nt: TGCGCCAGCAGCTTGGTCCAGGGCACAGATACGCAGTATTTT
v_gene: TRBV6-5; abundance: few; d_gene: NA; j_gene: TRBJ1-1; CDR3aa: CASSTPGTKEAFF; CDR3nt: TGTGCCAGCAGTACCCCGGGGACTAAGGAAGCTTTCTTT
v_gene: TRBV15; abundance: NA; d_gene: NA; j_gene: TRBJ1-1; CDR3aa: CATSRDRGTNTEAFF; CDR3nt: TGTGCCACCAGCAGAGATCGGGGAACGAACACTGAAGCTTTCTTT
v_gene: TRBV11-2; abundance: NA; d_gene: NA; j_gene: TRBJ1-6; CDR3aa: CASRGIGQPYNSPLHF; CDR3nt: TGTGCCAGCAGGGGAATAGGACAGCCTTATAATTCACCCCTCCACTTT
v_gene: TRBV29-1; abundance: NA; d_gene: TRBD1; j_gene: TRBJ2-3; CDR3aa: CSAPLTGYDTQYF; CDR3nt: TGCAGCGCGCCACTGACAGGGTACGATACGCAGTATTTT
v_gene: TRBV5-1; abundance: few; d_gene: TRBD1; j_gene: TRBJ1-4; CDR3aa: CASSGGTGSEKLFF; CDR3nt: TGCGCCAGCAGCGGCGGGACAGGCAGTGAAAAACTGTTTTTT
v_gene: TRBV5-1; abundance: NA; d_gene: NA; j_gene: TRBJ2-3; CDR3aa: CASSLYTDTQYF; CDR3nt: TGCGCCAGCAGCCTATACACAGATACGCAGTATTTT
v_gene: TRBV5-4; abundance: NA; d_gene: NA; j_gene: TRBJ1-3; CDR3aa: CASSPDSNSGNTIYF; CDR3nt: TGTGCCAGCAGCCCGGACAGTAACTCTGGAAACACCATATATTTT
v_gene: TRBV5-4; abundance: few; d_gene: TRBD1; j_gene: TRBJ2-2; CDR3aa: CASSSGTGNGELFF; CDR3nt: TGTGCCAGCAGTTCCGGGACAGGGAACGGGGAGCTGTTTTTT
v_gene: TRBV7-6; abundance: NA; d_gene: NA; j_gene: TRBJ1-4; CDR3aa: CASSSTDREKLFF; CDR3nt: TGTGCCAGCAGCTCCACCGACAGGGAAAAACTGTTTTTT
v_gene: TRBV7-2; abundance: NA; d_gene: NA; j_gene: TRBJ2-7; CDR3aa: CASSLRATGVREQYF; CDR3nt: TGTGCCAGCAGCTTAAGGGCGACGGGGGTAAGGGAGCAGTACTTC
v_gene: TRBV19; abundance: NA; d_gene: TRBD1; j_gene: TRBJ2-7; CDR3aa: CASSRQGLEQYF; CDR3nt: TGTGCCAGTAGTAGACAGGGGCTCGAGCAGTACTTC
v_gene: TRBV2; abundance: few; d_gene: TRBD1; j_gene: TRBJ1-2; CDR3aa: CASSESEDRGLLTSYGYTF; CDR3nt: TGTGCCAGCAGTGAAAGTGAGGACAGGGGGCTTCTCACCTCATATGGCTACACCTTC
v_gene: TRBV15; abundance: few; d_gene: NA; j_gene: TRBJ2-1; CDR3aa: CATSGGANEQFF; CDR3nt: TGTGCCACCAGCGGCGGGGCCAATGAGCAGTTCTTC